The source of this T cell receptor (beta chain) is a study of blood T cell repertoires in COVID-19. Germline lookup yields CDR1 WNHNN and CDR2 SYGVQD (reference sequence). This CDR3 is built from 14 residues. Trimming at V came to 1 base and at J to 9 bases, leaving 5 bases not matched to a gene. Data came from immunoSEQ multiplex PCR; TCRdb stores just in-frame clones and leaves some out. The profile shows roughly 200,000 clones, approximately 87% of them singletons. Sequencing used peripheral blood. The sequence was obtained from a man in his 60s who had recovered from COVID-19. V is TRBV10-1 and J is TRBJ2-1; 8 nucleotides match TRBD2. DNA for the CDR3: TGCGCCAGCAGTGAGTACAGGACTAGCACTGAGCAGTTCTTC. Amino acid sequence: CASSEYRTSTEQFF.